This T cell receptor (beta chain) was captured by sequencing in a study of Tregs in tolerant kidney transplant recipients. Germline CDR1 MNHEY, CDR2 SMNVEV (reference sequence). Trimming took 3 bases from V and 3 from J, leaving 11 bases between them. The CDR3 runs to 14 residues. Mixed chimerism was transient after nonmyeloablative marrow transplants from related graft donors. The table came from immunoSEQ multiplex PCR; TCRdb's copy has only in-frame clones and leaves some out. This table has about 55,000 clones, roughly nine tenths appearing once. Sequences were derived from CD8+ T cells from blood (PBMCs), sampled 24 months after the transplant. This receptor was taken from a human patient who received a combined kidney and bone marrow transplant. Some of the T cells may derive from the graft donor. The chain links TRBV27 to TRBJ1-1, with a possible D match to TRBD1 (6 bases). CDR3 in amino acids: CASSLRGHYTEAFF. As DNA, the CDR3 is TGTGCCAGCAGTTTGCGGGGGCATTACACTGAAGCTTTCTTT.